Listed here are 4 T cell receptor beta chains from one sample, sequenced in a study of human T cells and chemical hapten exposure. TCRdb reprocessed the RACE reads with MiXCR, giving one entry per CDR3 protein. The sample holds around 380,000 distinct CDR3 sequences; 5% to 6.5% are singletons and the top ten take about 8.2%. Time point in this sample: pre-sensitization, week 0. Documented treatment: therapeutic diphenylcyclopropenone sensitization with weekly scalp DPC. The starting material was whole blood, obtained in connection with sensitization to the hapten diphenylcyclopropenone (DPC). These receptors were collected from a young woman with alopecia areata. Some clones in this sample may be carry-over from other donors' samples.

The J gene is TRBJ1-1, the V gene TRBV2; D perhaps matches TRBD1 (6 bases). The germline V gene encodes CDR1 SNHLY and CDR2 FYNNEI. V lost 6 bases, J lost 0 bases, and 14 bases lay in between. The CDR3 sequence is 15 residues long. CDR3 residues: CASRQLGGLNTEAFF. CDR3 nucleotides: TGTGCCAGCAGGCAACTAGGGGGGCTGAACACTGAAGCTTTCTTT.

The chain uses TRBV18 and TRBJ1-2, with D possibly matching TRBD1 (5 bases). The germline gives CDR1 KGHSH, CDR2 LQKENI. V lost 1 base to trimming and J lost 3 bases, with 15 bases between them. There are 16 residues in the CDR3. The CDR3 loop reads CASSPLGGAMDYGYTF. The CDR3 coding sequence is TGTGCCAGCTCACCACTTGGAGGGGCTATGGACTATGGCTACACCTTC.

This clonotype was observed a few times. This chain links TRBV28 with TRBJ2-3; 11 nucleotides agree with TRBD1. There are 18 residues in the CDR3. Germline CDR1 reads MDHEN; CDR2 reads SYDVKM. With V trimmed by 5 bases and J by 1 base, 11 bases remained unmatched. CDR3 amino acids: CASSPSWGQGERTDTQYF. CDR3 sequence (DNA): TGTGCCAGCAGTCCCTCTTGGGGACAGGGGGAGCGCACAGATACGCAGTATTTT.

This clonotype was picked up many times. The chain has TRBV12-3 or TRBV12-4 and TRBJ1-2, with D maybe TRBD1 (6 bases). V shed 3 bases and J shed 4 bases, with 15 bases lying between them. This CDR3 has 15 amino acids. CDR3 coding DNA: TGTGCCAGCAGTTTGGGGGGGGCTAGCGGCTATGGCTACACCTTC. It translates to CASSLGGASGYGYTF.